This T cell receptor (beta chain) originates from a study of graft-versus-host responses after intestinal transplantation. Trimming left V 4 bases short and J 0 bases short, with 16 bases between. CDR1 and CDR2 (germline): LNHDA, SQIVND (reference sequence). CDR3 length: 16 residues. Of note for this clone: Antigen unknown.

Repertoires were generated with immunoSEQ multiplex PCR, while TCRdb's copy carries only in-frame clones and drops some. The sample holds tens of thousands of clones; 94% are singletons and the top ten take over 0.15%. Sequences were derived from unstimulated CD4+ T cells sorted from spleen or lymph node cells, sampled before transplant. The TCR comes from a human donor who was the organ donor for an intestinal transplant. The gene calls are TRBV19 and TRBJ2-7, with TRBD1 as a possible D gene (6 bases). DNA of the CDR3: TGTGCCAGTAGTACAAACCACCCAGGGGCCTCCTACGAGCAGTACTTC. Protein sequence: CASSTNHPGASYEQYF.